This T cell receptor (beta chain) was documented in a study of Ad26.COV2.S vaccination and SARS-CoV-2 variants. About the study: Each vaccinee took Ad26.COV2.S intramuscularly, once or twice 56 days apart.

Study-wide points: Vaccine recipients surpassed placebo recipients in spike-specific TCR breadth. There was reportedly substantial breadth in spike-specific CD8+ and CD4+ T cell responses after vaccination.

Treatment: approximately 18 received Ad26.COV2.S at low or high dose, single or two shots; 5 received placebo; per-sample allocation not given. It was on day 63 after the first vaccine or placebo injection that samples were taken. An adult donor aged 18-55 years was enrolled in Boston. To note about this clone: The antigen is undetermined.

The germline V gene has CDR1 SGHNT and CDR2 YYREEE (reference sequence). Trimming cost V 6 bases and J 4 bases; bases outside gene matches: 10. The CDR3 loop spans 15 amino acids. The protocol was immunoSEQ multiplex PCR, while the TCRdb copy is restricted to in-frame clones and leaves out a portion. This sample has about 370,000 clones, with approximately 90% found just once. The sequenced sample was peripheral blood, obtained in a trial of Ad26.COV2.S vaccine versus placebo. The TCR was taken from a person aged 18-60 years who received the Ad26.COV2.S COVID-19 vaccine or a placebo. The chain combines TRBV5-4 with TRBJ1-1; 9 nucleotides match TRBD1. The CDR3 protein is CASNPQGALGTEAFF. CDR3 nucleotides: TGTGCCAGCAACCCACAGGGGGCGTTGGGCACTGAAGCTTTCTTT.